This record looks at one T cell receptor (beta chain) sequence and its context. The data belong to a study of CD8+CD57+ T cells in acquired aplastic anemia. The TCR beta profiling, which covered VDJ combination and CDR3 sequence, was carried out using genomic DNA as the template. TCRdb reprocessed the reads with MiXCR, giving one entry per CDR3 protein. The sample carries 100,000 to 150,000 distinct CDR3 sequences, 48% recorded once. The CDR3 covers 13 residues. Germline loops: CDR1 SQVTM, CDR2 ANQGSEA. With 5 bases clipped from V and 7 bases from J, the junction kept 7 bases outside the gene matches.

This sequence joins TRBV29-1 and TRBJ1-4; 7 nucleotides match TRBD1. The receptor was derived from a human donor in good health, serving as a control. The sequencing sample was made of sorted CD4+, CD8+, or CD8+CD57+ T cells (not recorded which) from PBMCs. The DNA for the CDR3 is TGCAGCGTTAGAAGGGGGCAGAGTGAAAAACTGTTTTTT. Its protein is CSVRRGQSEKLFF.